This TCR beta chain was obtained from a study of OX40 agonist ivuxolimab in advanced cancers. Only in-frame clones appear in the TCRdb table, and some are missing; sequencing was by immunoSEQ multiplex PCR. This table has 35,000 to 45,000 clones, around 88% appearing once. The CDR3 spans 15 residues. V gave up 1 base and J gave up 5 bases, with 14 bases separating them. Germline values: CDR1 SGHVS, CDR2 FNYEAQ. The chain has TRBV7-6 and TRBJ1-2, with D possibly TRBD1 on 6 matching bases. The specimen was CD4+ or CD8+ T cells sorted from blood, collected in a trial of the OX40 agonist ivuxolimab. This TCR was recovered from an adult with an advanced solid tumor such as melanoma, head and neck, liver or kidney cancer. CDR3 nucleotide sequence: TGTGCCAGCAGCTTAGTCGCGTCAGGGGATTATGGCTACACCTTC. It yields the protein CASSLVASGDYGYTF.